This is a list of T cell receptor beta chains from one sample in a study of cytomegalovirus exposure and HLA in healthy donors. Assay: immunoSEQ multiplex PCR; the TCRdb copy retains only in-frame clones and omits some. The data contain under 150,000 clones, 75% to 90% of them seen just once; the ten biggest clones take up 8.1%. Material: PBMCs. These TCRs come from a woman aged 45 to 65 in good health and CMV-seropositive. Both conserved end residues are part of each CDR3. Fields, in order: V gene, D gene, CDR3 length, J gene, clone size, CDR3 DNA, CDR3 protein. D genes are given only for firm matches. Clone size, where shown, is once, few, many, or a class for clones that have expanded.

>TRBV28|-|14|TRBJ2-5|-
TGTGCCAGCAGTTTAGCGGGACTTCAAGAGACCCAGTACTTC
CASSLAGLQETQYF
>TRBV4-1|TRBD1|13|TRBJ1-1|few
TGCGCCAGCAGCCAAGATAGGGACAGAGAAGCTTTCTTT
CASSQDRDREAFF
>TRBV29-1|-|14|TRBJ1-2|-
TGCAGCGCCGGGACTGGAAGGGCTAACTATGGCTACACCTTC
CSAGTGRANYGYTF
>TRBV11-2|TRBD1|13|TRBJ2-7|-
TGTGCCAGCAGCTCGGACAGGGGTGGCGAGCAGTACTTC
CASSSDRGGEQYF
>TRBV6-6|-|14|TRBJ1-1|-
TGTGCCAGCAGTTACGGAGGAAGGAACACTGAAGCTTTCTTT
CASSYGGRNTEAFF
>TRBV21-1|-|14|TRBJ1-3|-
TGTGCCAGCACACCGACATTCTCTGGAAACACCATATATTTT
CASTPTFSGNTIYF
>TRBV10-1|-|12|TRBJ1-1|once
TGCGCCAGCAGTGATTTCCAGGGGGAAGCTTTCTTT
CASSDFQGEAFF
>TRBV11-1|-|14|TRBJ2-5|-
TGTGCCAGCAGCTTAGACAGGGAACAAGAGACCCAGTACTTC
CASSLDREQETQYF
>TRBV7-9|TRBD1|16|TRBJ1-5|-
TGTGCCAGCAGCTCGGACAGGGCCTTTAGCAATCAGCCCCAGCATTTT
CASSSDRAFSNQPQHF
>TRBV9|-|15|TRBJ2-5|-
TGTGCCAGCAGCGTAGACCTGGGGAGCCAAGAGACCCAGTACTTC
CASSVDLGSQETQYF
>TRBV7-8|-|15|TRBJ2-1|-
TGTGCCAGCAGCTTGGGGTGGGGCTACTACAATGAGCAGTTCTTC
CASSLGWGYYNEQFF
>TRBV2|TRBD2|16|TRBJ2-3|-
TGTGCCAGCACCCGGACTAGCGGGGGCGTAACAGATACGCAGTATTTT
CASTRTSGGVTDTQYF
>TRBV28|-|13|TRBJ2-7|-
TGTGCCAGCCGAAAAGGGAGTTCCTACGAGCAGTACTTC
CASRKGSSYEQYF
>TRBV7-9|-|12|TRBJ2-5|few
TGTGCCACCGCGGGGCCTCAAGAGACCCAGTACTTC
CATAGPQETQYF
>TRBV30|TRBD1|13|TRBJ2-7|-
TGTGCCTGGAGTACAGGGGTCACGGACGAGCAGTACTTC
CAWSTGVTDEQYF
>TRBV7-6|-|13|TRBJ1-2|-
TGTGCCAGCAGCCCTAGACTCGAGGGTGGCTACACCTTC
CASSPRLEGGYTF
>TRBV2|-|13|TRBJ1-2|-
TGTGCCAGCAGTGAAGAGAGGGTTTGGGGCTACACCTTC
CASSEERVWGYTF
>TRBV11-3|TRBD1|16|TRBJ2-3|once
TGTGCCAGCAGCTTAGCTGTAGGACAGGGTATAGATACGCAGTATTTT
CASSLAVGQGIDTQYF
>TRBV9|-|15|TRBJ2-1|-
TGTGCCAGCAGCGCGGGAGAAAACCGGGACAATGAGCAGTTCTTC
CASSAGENRDNEQFF
>TRBV19|-|14|TRBJ2-3|once
TGTGCCAGTAAAGGGGCTACTACTACAGATACGCAGTATTTT
CASKGATTTDTQYF
>TRBV5-1|TRBD2|16|TRBJ2-1|-
TGCGCCAGCAGCACTTCAGCGGGACTTTTCTACAATGAGCAGTTCTTC
CASSTSAGLFYNEQFF
>TRBV7-7|-|15|TRBJ1-1|-
TGTGCTAGCAGCCCGCTCGGGGGTTCGAACACTGAAGCTTTCTTT
CASSPLGGSNTEAFF
>TRBV9|-|19|TRBJ2-3|-
TGTGCCAGCAGCCTTACAGGGGCGTACGTAGGGGGGAGTACAGATACGCAGTATTTT
CASSLTGAYVGGSTDTQYF
>TRBV2|-|15|TRBJ1-1|-
TGTGCCAGCAGCCCTTACGCTCAGGGAAACACTGAAGCTTTCTTT
CASSPYAQGNTEAFF
>TRBV9|TRBD2|17|TRBJ2-2|once
TGTGCCAGCAGCCCCGGGCTAGCGGGAGCGTGGACCGGGGAGCTGTTTTTT
CASSPGLAGAWTGELFF
>TRBV5-1|TRBD1|15|TRBJ1-2|-
TGCGCCAGCAGCTTTATCCCGGGACAGCACTATGGCTACACCTTC
CASSFIPGQHYGYTF
>TRBV11-2|-|16|TRBJ1-4|-
TGTGCCAGCAGCTTAGATCGACTCGCAACTAATGAAAAACTGTTTTTT
CASSLDRLATNEKLFF
>TRBV28|TRBD1|15|TRBJ1-6|-
TGTGCCAGCAGTTTTCCCGGGACAGGGTATTCACCCCTCCACTTT
CASSFPGTGYSPLHF
>TRBV6-5|TRBD1|16|TRBJ2-5|-
TGTGCCAGCAGTTACCGAGGGACAGGGATCCAAGAGACCCAGTACTTC
CASSYRGTGIQETQYF
>TRBV30|-|14|TRBJ1-5|-
TGTGCCTGGAGTGTAAAGCACGGGAATCAGCCCCAGCATTTT
CAWSVKHGNQPQHF
>TRBV5-4|-|11|TRBJ1-2|-
TGTGCCAGCAGCCGAGAGGGTGGCTACACCTTC
CASSREGGYTF
>TRBV6-6|-|15|TRBJ2-4|-
TGTGCCAGCAGTTACTCACAGGGAGCCAAAAACATTCAGTACTTC
CASSYSQGAKNIQYF
>TRBV7-3|-|14|TRBJ1-1|-
TGTGCCAGCAGCTCCGCTCTGGGGAGCACTGAAGCTTTCTTT
CASSSALGSTEAFF
>TRBV19|-|13|TRBJ1-1|-
TGTGCCAGTAGTATAGTGGAGGGAACTGAAGCTTTCTTT
CASSIVEGTEAFF
>TRBV19|-|11|TRBJ1-2|few
TGTGCCACTCTGGGGCTGTATGGCTACACCTTC
CATLGLYGYTF
>TRBV11-1|-|13|TRBJ1-1|-
TGTGCCAGCAGTCGGGGGGGAGGCCCTGAAGCTTTCTTT
CASSRGGGPEAFF
>TRBV7-6|-|15|TRBJ2-2|-
TGTGCCAGCAGCTTAGTGGCAGGGTTCTTCGGGGAGCTGTTTTTT
CASSLVAGFFGELFF
>TRBV19|TRBD1|15|TRBJ1-1|few
TGTGCCAGTAGTTCGAGGACAGGAGGGAACACTGAAGCTTTCTTT
CASSSRTGGNTEAFF
>TRBV7-6|-|14|TRBJ1-5|-
TGTGCCAGCAGCTTATGGGCAGGCAATCAGCCCCAGCATTTT
CASSLWAGNQPQHF
>TRBV5-1|-|17|TRBJ2-1|once
TGCGCCAGCAGCTTGGCGGGCAGGGGTCTAGGGGTTAATGAGCAGTTCTTC
CASSLAGRGLGVNEQFF
>TRBV9|-|15|TRBJ1-1|-
TGTGCCAGCAGCGTACCCGCGGGCGGGGACACTGAAGCTTTCTTT
CASSVPAGGDTEAFF
>TRBV6-5|-|16|TRBJ2-1|-
TGTGCCAGCAGTTACTCAAGGGGGAGGGCCAGCAATGAGCAGTTCTTC
CASSYSRGRASNEQFF